The entry below gives a single T cell receptor beta chain sequence along with its context. What it binds is not known. TCRdb's table, derived via immunoSEQ multiplex PCR, lists solely in-frame clones and lacks some. The repertoire holds just over 95,000 clones, with 85% to 90% as singletons. The sample originates from a study of T cell responses to AZD1222 COVID-19 vaccine. The CDR3 has 15 amino acids. Germline CDR1 MNHEY, CDR2 SMNVEV (reference sequence). The ends were cut back, 4 bases at V and 1 base at J, with 13 bases in the middle. Whole-study results and caveats: Donors skewed white British and female; clonal diversity was possibly underestimated. At 160-218 and 743-854, vaccine-associated CD4 TCRs were dominant, and they spanned spike. After the peak T cell response, and only then, were repertoires sampled. Reportedly, nearly half the spike-specific TCRs target unmutated variant regions.

The sequences come from peripheral blood, collected on day 0 of AZD1222 vaccination. This receptor was identified in an adult in good health. This chain links TRBV27 with TRBJ1-1, with TRBD1 as a possible D gene (6 bases). In DNA form, the CDR3 reads TGTGCCAGCAGTTCCAGGGGAGGATGGAACACTGAAGCTTTCTTT. This gives the protein CASSSRGGWNTEAFF.